The rows below give T cell receptor beta chains drawn from one sample of a study of T cells in Graves' hyperthyroidism and ophthalmopathy. TCRdb recomputed calls from the multiplex PCR reads with MiXCR, one row per CDR3 protein. The sample has a few hundred thousand distinct CDR3 sequences; around a fifth are singletons. Sequenced material: blood. These receptors were collected from a woman aged 70-85 years with Graves' ophthalmopathy. Each CDR3 is given with its conserved first and last residue. The D gene is left open where the match is weak. Expanded clones get a size class; other rows say once, few or many, or leave the size out.

D: -
V: TRBV12-3/TRBV12-4
length: 12
size: -
J: TRBJ2-7
DNA: TGTGCCAGCAGCCAGGGGAAGCAAGAGCAGTACTTC
CDR3: CASSQGKQEQYF

D: -
V: TRBV6-5
length: 16
size: -
J: TRBJ2-7
DNA: TGTGCCAGCAGTTACTCGAGGTCTTCCTTAGACTACGAGCAGTACTTC
CDR3: CASSYSRSSLDYEQYF

D: -
V: TRBV6-6
length: 15
size: few
J: TRBJ1-2
DNA: TGTGCCAGCAGTTACTCTTTCGGGGACAACTATGGCTACACCTTC
CDR3: CASSYSFGDNYGYTF

D: -
V: TRBV7-9
length: 13
size: -
J: TRBJ2-1
DNA: TGTGCCAGCAGCTTAGCTCCCGCTGATGAGCAGTTCTTC
CDR3: CASSLAPADEQFF

D: TRBD1
V: TRBV11-2
length: 16
size: -
J: TRBJ2-6
DNA: TGTGCCAGCAGTACAGGGGTCTCCTCTGGGGCCAACGTCCTGACTTTC
CDR3: CASSTGVSSGANVLTF

D: -
V: TRBV30
length: 15
size: few
J: TRBJ2-1
DNA: TGTGCCTGGAGCCAACAGAGCCGACGGTTCAATGAGCAGTTCTTC
CDR3: CAWSQQSRRFNEQFF

D: -
V: TRBV30
length: 13
size: many
J: TRBJ2-3
DNA: TGTGCCTGGAGTGTAGGCGCGGCAGATACGCAGTATTTT
CDR3: CAWSVGAADTQYF

D: -
V: TRBV7-2
length: 14
size: many
J: TRBJ2-5
DNA: TGTGCCAGCAGCCCACACGGGGGCGGAGAGACCCAGTACTTC
CDR3: CASSPHGGGETQYF

D: TRBD2
V: TRBV28
length: 14
size: many
J: TRBJ2-3
DNA: TGTGCCACTTGCGTTAGCGGGGGGCCAGATACGCAGTATTTT
CDR3: CATCVSGGPDTQYF

D: TRBD1
V: TRBV11-2
length: 16
size: few
J: TRBJ2-5
DNA: TGTGCCAGCAGCGATATTGGACAGGGGGTCCAAGAGACCCAGTACTTC
CDR3: CASSDIGQGVQETQYF

D: -
V: TRBV2
length: 13
size: many
J: TRBJ2-1
DNA: TGTGCCAGCATTAGAAGGGACTACAATGAGCAGTTCTTC
CDR3: CASIRRDYNEQFF

D: -
V: TRBV2
length: 16
size: many
J: TRBJ2-1
DNA: TGTGCCAGCAGTGAGCTGGCGGGGACCTCCTACAATGAGCAGTTCTTC
CDR3: CASSELAGTSYNEQFF

D: -
V: TRBV2
length: 14
size: many
J: TRBJ2-5
DNA: TGTGCCAGCAGCCCAGAGGGGGGAAAAGAGACCCAGTACTTC
CDR3: CASSPEGGKETQYF

D: -
V: TRBV12-3/TRBV12-4
length: 11
size: many
J: TRBJ1-1
DNA: TGTGCCAGCAGTTTGTATAGTTTGGCTTTCTTT
CDR3: CASSLYSLAFF

D: -
V: TRBV5-1
length: 15
size: few
J: TRBJ2-3
DNA: TGCGCCAGCAGCTTGGACTCTAGGGTTGTAGATACGCAGTATTTT
CDR3: CASSLDSRVVDTQYF

D: TRBD1
V: TRBV28
length: 14
size: many
J: TRBJ1-1
DNA: TGTGCCAGCAGTCTTATTCAGGGGGAGACTGAAGCTTTCTTT
CDR3: CASSLIQGETEAFF

D: -
V: TRBV6-6
length: 14
size: -
J: TRBJ2-7
DNA: TGTGCCAGCAGTTACTCTTCACAGTCGTACGAGCAGTACTTC
CDR3: CASSYSSQSYEQYF

D: -
V: TRBV2
length: 14
size: many
J: TRBJ2-7
DNA: TGTGCCAGCAGCAGGGATATTGACACCTACGAGCAGTACTTC
CDR3: CASSRDIDTYEQYF

D: TRBD1
V: TRBV27
length: 15
size: many
J: TRBJ2-5
DNA: TGTGCCAGCAACCCGGGACAGGGGTTTTGGGAGACCCAGTACTTC
CDR3: CASNPGQGFWETQYF

D: TRBD1
V: TRBV2
length: 15
size: -
J: TRBJ1-3
DNA: TGTGCCAGGTCCGGGACAGGTGCCTCTGGAAACACCATATATTTT
CDR3: CARSGTGASGNTIYF

D: TRBD1
V: TRBV6-1
length: 12
size: -
J: TRBJ1-1
DNA: TGTGCCAGCAGTCCCGGACAGGGATTAGCTTTCTTT
CDR3: CASSPGQGLAFF

D: TRBD1
V: TRBV5-1
length: 13
size: -
J: TRBJ1-1
DNA: TGCGCCAGCAGCCCCCGGGACAGGGAGCCCGCTTTCTTT
CDR3: CASSPRDREPAFF

D: -
V: TRBV6-7
length: 16
size: -
J: TRBJ2-7
DNA: TGTGCCAGCAGTTACTCGTTACAGGGTATCCCCTACGAGCAGTACTTC
CDR3: CASSYSLQGIPYEQYF

D: TRBD1
V: TRBV18
length: 14
size: -
J: TRBJ1-2
DNA: TGTGCCAGCTCTAGAAGGGACAGGGACTATGGCTACACCTTC
CDR3: CASSRRDRDYGYTF

D: -
V: TRBV12-5
length: 11
size: few
J: TRBJ1-2
DNA: TGTGCTAGTGGTGTGATATATGGCTACACCTTC
CDR3: CASGVIYGYTF